This TCR beta chain was found in a study of response to subunit inactivated influenza vaccine. From germline, CDR1 is SGHAT and CDR2 FQDESV (reference sequence). The CDR3 loop spans 20 amino acids. Trimming cost V 3 bases and J 4 bases; bases outside gene matches: 16. Each CDR3 protein is one row after TCRdb ran MiXCR on the RT-PCR reads. The sample contains about 570,000 distinct CDR3 sequences, 11% of which appear only once. This clonotype was picked up a small number of times. These data were likewise used in another study, on T cells expressing NK-cell markers. That paper notes: Generation of TCR beta cDNA was performed by 5'RACE template switching incorporating UMIs. Sequencing of TCR beta repertoires drew on sorted CD3+CD56+NKG2C+, CD3+CD56+NKG2C- and CD3+CD56-NKG2C+ T cells. Among eight sequenced donors, seven carried HCMV seropositivity while one was seronegative. These clonotypes also led the CD3+CD56-NKG2C+ fraction in a few donors. What remained unclear was the HCMV specificity of expanded NKG2C+ T cell clones.

The TCR was taken from a middle-aged man who received an inactivated influenza vaccine. The chain links TRBV11-1 to TRBJ2-1; TRBD2 matches at 12 bases. The source was PBMCs from blood, collected on the day of vaccination. CDR3 bases: TGTGCCAGCAGCTTCCCGACTAGCGGGAGCAAATCCATAGGGTACAATGAGCAGTTCTTC. Translation gives CASSFPTSGSKSIGYNEQFF.